Within the sample, the clone carrying this T cell receptor beta chain is medium-sized (0.01 to 0.1%). Its matching antigen is unknown. The repertoire came from unfractionated whole blood and reflected all unsorted peripheral T cells. The sample belongs to a study of HIV-infected patients and healthy controls. Findings of the study overall: Size-matching overweighted rare events from HIV-infected data when comparing patients with controls.

cDNA was made from around 0.5 ug RNA using alpha and beta constant primers. Using multiplexing indices, alpha and beta chain libraries were generated apart by chain-specific third strand synthesis. After a brief PCR adding P5, P7 and a second index, roughly 24 amplification cycles followed. A single record per CDR3 protein comes from TCRdb applying MiXCR to the 5' RACE reads. The sample includes 18,000 or so distinct CDR3 sequences, 12% of them seen just once. With 2 bases clipped from V and 16 bases from J, the junction kept 10 bases outside the gene matches. In germline, CDR1 is MNHEY, CDR2 SVGAGI. The length of the CDR3 is 14 residues.

The chain combines TRBV6-5 with TRBJ2-6; 8 nucleotides match TRBD1. Sequencing was carried out using blood. This receptor was obtained from an adult in good health. The CDR3: CASSYGGTGSFLTF. In nucleotides, the CDR3 is TGTGCCAGCAGTTACGGGGGGACAGGTTCTTTTCTGACTTTC.